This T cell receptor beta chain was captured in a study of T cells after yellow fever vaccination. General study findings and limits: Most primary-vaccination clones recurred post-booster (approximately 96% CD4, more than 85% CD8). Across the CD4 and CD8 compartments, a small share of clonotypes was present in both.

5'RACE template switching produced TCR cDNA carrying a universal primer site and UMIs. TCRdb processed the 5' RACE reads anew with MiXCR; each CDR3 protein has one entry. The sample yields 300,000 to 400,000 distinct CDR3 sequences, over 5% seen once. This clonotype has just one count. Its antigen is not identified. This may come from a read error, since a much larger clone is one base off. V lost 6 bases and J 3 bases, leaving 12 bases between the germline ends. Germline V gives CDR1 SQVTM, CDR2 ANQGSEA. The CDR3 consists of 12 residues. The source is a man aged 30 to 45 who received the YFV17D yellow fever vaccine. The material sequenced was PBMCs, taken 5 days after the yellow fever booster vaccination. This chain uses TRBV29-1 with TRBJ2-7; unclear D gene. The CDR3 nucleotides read TGCAGCGTCGCTAGGGCAGGCTACGAGCAGTACTTC. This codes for CSVARAGYEQYF.